Below are 21 T cell receptor beta chains sequenced from a single sample in a study of T cells in Graves' hyperthyroidism and ophthalmopathy. Template material for amplifying TCR beta CDR3 regions consisted of RNA transcripts. First-round RT-PCR with HTBI primers amplified the TCR CDR3 region. A single record per CDR3 protein comes from TCRdb applying MiXCR to the multiplex PCR reads. The top ten hold about 3.7% of the sample, which has some 350,000 distinct CDR3 sequences, approximately 19% seen once. Source material: blood. The receptors shown here come from a woman between 18 and 29 years old with Graves' hyperthyroidism.

This clonotype was recorded many times. With a much larger clone just one base away, this may be a read error. This sequence joins TRBV6-1 and TRBJ1-5; D remains unclear. Germline V lookup: CDR1 MNHNS, CDR2 SASEGT. This CDR3 has 17 residues. The CDR3 sequence: CASSERLGRYSNRPQHF. The CDR3 coding sequence is TGTGCCAGCAGTGAGCGTCTGGGTCGGTATAGCAATCGGCCCCAGCATTTT.

This clonotype showed up many times. This rearrangement joins TRBV11-2 to TRBJ1-2; no clear D. Trimming left V 3 bases short and J 0 bases short, with 11 bases between. The CDR3 contains 15 residues. Germline loops: CDR1 SGHAT, CDR2 FQNNGV. CDR3 in amino acids: CASSFRAATNYGYTF. CDR3 nucleotide sequence: TGTGCCAGCAGCTTTCGGGCAGCTACTAACTATGGCTACACCTTC. Filled out from reference TRBV11-2 and TRBJ1-2, the complete variable domain reads EAGVAQSPRYKIIEKRQSVAFWCNPISGHATLYWYQQILGQGPKLLIQFQNNGVVDDSQLPKDRFSAERLKGVDSTLKIQPAKLEDSAVYLCASSFRAATNYGYTFGSGTRLTVV.

This clonotype was detected many times. V usage is TRBV12-3 or TRBV12-4 and J usage is TRBJ2-7, with unresolved D. The CDR3 has 11 residues. Trimming removed 5 bases at V and 4 bases at J, with 6 bases between. The CDR3 coding sequence is TGTGCCAGCAGTATTGATTACGAGCAGTACTTC. Protein sequence: CASSIDYEQYF.

This clonotype was observed a handful of times. As DNA, the CDR3 is TGTGCCAGCAGCTTGACCTATTCCTCTGGAAACACCATATATTTT. Translated, it gives CASSLTYSSGNTIYF. This chain connects TRBV12-3 or TRBV12-4 to TRBJ1-3; D remains unclear. Trimming shortened V by 6 bases and J by 0 bases, and 12 bases separated the two germline ends. The CDR3 loop spans 15 amino acids.

The V call is TRBV11-1, the J call TRBJ2-7; D unclear. Trimming shortened V by 1 base and J by 0 bases, and 4 bases separated the two germline ends. CDR1 and CDR2 from the germline V gene are SGHAT and FQDESV (reference sequence). The CDR3 runs to 13 residues. The CDR3 DNA reads TGTGCCAGCAGCTTAGTCGCCTCCTACGAGCAGTACTTC. This codes for CASSLVASYEQYF.

This clonotype appeared many times. The V call is TRBV3-1, the J call TRBJ2-5, with 10 bases aligning to TRBD1. The CDR3 sequence is 16 residues long. Germline-derived CDR1 and CDR2 are LGHDT and YNNKEL (reference sequence). V lost 4 bases, J lost 3 bases, and 8 bases stayed unmatched. Written as DNA, the CDR3 is TGTGCCAGCAGCCTACCAGGGGGGACAGGGGAAGAGACCCAGTACTTC. It is translated as CASSLPGGTGEETQYF.

This clonotype was seen at least ten times. This chain links TRBV2 with TRBJ1-5, with 9 positions matching TRBD1. The germline CDR1 and CDR2 sequences are SNHLY and FYNNEI. V shed 4 bases and J 0 bases; nucleotides not matched to a gene: 7. This CDR3 has 17 amino acids. The CDR3 sequence is CASSGTGASYSNQPQHF. The DNA for the CDR3 is TGTGCCAGCAGTGGGACAGGGGCTTCATATAGCAATCAGCCCCAGCATTTT.

This clonotype occurred many times. The chain carries TRBV6-5 and TRBJ2-7, with TRBD2 matching over 11 bases. Per the germline V gene, CDR1 is MNHEY and CDR2 is SVGAGI. The CDR3 is 15 residues long. V lost 6 bases, J lost 3 bases, and 7 bases stayed unmatched. The CDR3 here is CASRAGTSGIYEQYF. The CDR3 DNA reads TGTGCCAGCAGAGCCGGGACTAGCGGTATCTACGAGCAGTACTTC.

The table lists this clonotype with many counts. V usage is TRBV12-3 or TRBV12-4 and J usage is TRBJ1-5; tentatively, D is TRBD1 (5 bases). Trimming stripped 3 bases from V and 6 bases from J, with 9 bases between. The CDR3 has 13 residues. CDR3 sequence reads: CASSFQGLQPQHF. The CDR3 DNA reads as TGTGCCAGCAGTTTTCAGGGACTTCAGCCCCAGCATTTT.

This clonotype was picked up many times. The J gene is TRBJ2-5, the V gene TRBV24-1; D is unresolved. V was clipped by 4 bases and J by 7 bases, with 18 bases between them. CDR3 size: 15 residues. Germline loops: CDR1 KGHDR, CDR2 SFDVKD. CDR3 in amino acids: CATSDSTMGVGTQYF. CDR3 sequence (DNA): TGTGCCACCAGTGACTCGACGATGGGTGTAGGGACCCAGTACTTC.

This clonotype was observed many times. V is TRBV30 and J is TRBJ1-5; no reliable D call. The CDR3 is 13 residues long. Germline V lookup: CDR1 GTSNPN, CDR2 SVGIG (reference sequence). V was trimmed by 0 bases and J by 4 bases, leaving 7 bases between them. CDR3 in amino acids: CAWSVVPNQPQHF. The DNA for the CDR3 is TGTGCCTGGAGTGTGGTCCCTAATCAGCCCCAGCATTTT.

This clonotype was counted many times. The V and J genes are TRBV6-2 or TRBV6-3 and TRBJ1-1; D remains ambiguous. CDR3 length: 13 amino acids. CDR1 and CDR2 from the germline V gene are MNHEY and SVGEGT. Trimming took 2 bases from V and 4 from J, leaving 8 bases between them. CDR3 bases: TGTGCCAGCAGTTACGTCGAGAGCACTGAAGCTTTCTTT. It encodes CASSYVESTEAFF.

This clonotype showed up many times. The chain employs TRBV4-1 and TRBJ2-7, with D possibly TRBD2 on 5 matching bases. V lost 2 bases and J lost 5, with 10 bases in between. Germline CDR1 is MGHRA and CDR2 is YSYEKL. This CDR3 contains 13 residues. CDR3 bases: TGCGCCAGCAGCCAACTGGAGGTCCACGAGCAGTACTTC. It translates to CASSQLEVHEQYF.

This clonotype was picked up many times. CDR3 sequence (DNA): TGCGCCAGCAGGTTTCAACAGGGGGCCAAGACCCAGTACTTC. Translation gives CASRFQQGAKTQYF. The rearrangement joins TRBV5-1 to TRBJ2-5; 9 bases are shared with TRBD1. The V and J ends lost 5 bases and 6 bases, in that order; junction bases with no gene match: 8. The CDR3 is 14 residues long. The V gene's germline CDR1 is SGHRS and CDR2 YFSETQ.

This clonotype was observed a few times. The genes are TRBV29-1 and TRBJ2-7; 9 nucleotides align to TRBD1. V gave up 4 bases and J gave up 0 bases; unmatched junction bases: 4. This CDR3 contains 14 residues. Looked up from germline, CDR1 is SQVTM and CDR2 is ANQGSEA. This CDR3 is CSVVPDRGSYEQYF. Here the CDR3 DNA reads TGCAGCGTTGTCCCGGACAGGGGCTCCTACGAGCAGTACTTC.

This clonotype has a count of ten or more. J is TRBJ2-4 and V is TRBV20-1; TRBD1 agrees at 9 bases. The CDR3 extends over 15 amino acids. Per germline, CDR1 DFQATT and CDR2 SNEGSKA (reference sequence). V shed 3 bases and J 3 bases; nucleotides not matched to a gene: 6. CDR3 residues: CSARGQGWSKNIQYF. CDR3 coding DNA: TGCAGTGCTAGGGGACAGGGTTGGAGCAAAAACATTCAGTACTTC.

This clonotype was detected ten times or more. This chain connects TRBV12-3 or TRBV12-4 to TRBJ1-2; D perhaps matches TRBD1 (6 bases). There are 16 residues in the CDR3. V lost 7 bases, J lost 6 bases, and 24 bases lay in between. Here the CDR3 DNA reads TGTGCCAGCACTTTTACGCCAGGGGCGCCGGGTGATGGCTACACCTTC. Its protein is CASTFTPGAPGDGYTF.

This clonotype was counted many times. J is TRBJ1-2 and V is TRBV20-1, with D possibly TRBD1 on 5 matching bases. This CDR3 has 12 amino acids. From germline, CDR1 is DFQATT and CDR2 SNEGSKA (reference sequence). Between the trimmed V and J ends, which lost 0 bases and 7 bases, there was a span of 9 bases. CDR3: CSARDEGVGYTF. CDR3 coding DNA: TGCAGTGCTAGAGATGAAGGGGTTGGCTACACCTTC.

This clonotype has ten or more counts. V usage is TRBV6-5 and J usage is TRBJ2-7, with D perhaps assigned TRBD1 or TRBD2 (7 bases each). The germline CDR1 and CDR2 sequences are MNHEY and SVGAGI. There are 12 residues in the CDR3. In nucleotides, the CDR3 is TGTGCCAGCAGTTACTCGGCAGGGGGGGGGCCAGTC. This sequence encodes CASSYSAGGGPV.

J is TRBJ1-2 and V is TRBV9; 7 nucleotides agree with TRBD1. CDR1 is SGDLS, CDR2 YYNGEE, per germline. The J segment lost 7 bases and the V segment lost 3 bases, leaving 6 bases of the junction unmatched. The CDR3 runs 13 residues. The CDR3 DNA sequence: TGTGCCAGCAGCGAAACAGGGGCGCGTGGCTACACCTTC. Translated, it gives CASSETGARGYTF.

A few counts support this clonotype. This rearrangement joins TRBV5-1 to TRBJ1-3, with D perhaps TRBD1 (5 bases). The CDR3 runs 13 residues. V was shortened by 1 base and J by 4 bases, with 6 bases between the two germline ends. Germline V gene lookup returns CDR1 SGHRS and CDR2 YFSETQ. Here the CDR3 DNA reads TGCGCCAGCAGCTTGTGGGGCGGAAACACCATATATTTT. Translating gives CASSLWGGNTIYF.